This T cell receptor (beta chain) is drawn from a study of TIL therapy for anti-PD-1-resistant metastatic lung cancer. On the study more broadly: Most patients had lung adenocarcinoma.

V dropped 1 base and J dropped 2 bases, with 6 bases sitting between them. Per the germline V gene, CDR1 is GTSNPN and CDR2 is SVGIG (reference sequence). The CDR3 sequence is 13 residues long. The immunoSEQ assay was v3. Here immunoSEQ multiplex PCR was the method, and the copy in TCRdb shows in-frame clones only, minus some. The sample has 54,000 or so clones; around 79% are singletons. This sample's time point: pre-treatment sample, taken before nivolumab and TIL therapy. The source is a person aged 25 to 80 with non-small cell lung cancer. The chain has TRBV30 and TRBJ1-5, with D possibly TRBD1 on 6 matching bases. Sequenced material: blood, taken at baseline. CDR3 protein: CAWSDRGNQPQHF. DNA of the CDR3: TGTGCCTGGAGTGACAGGGGCAATCAGCCCCAGCATTTT.